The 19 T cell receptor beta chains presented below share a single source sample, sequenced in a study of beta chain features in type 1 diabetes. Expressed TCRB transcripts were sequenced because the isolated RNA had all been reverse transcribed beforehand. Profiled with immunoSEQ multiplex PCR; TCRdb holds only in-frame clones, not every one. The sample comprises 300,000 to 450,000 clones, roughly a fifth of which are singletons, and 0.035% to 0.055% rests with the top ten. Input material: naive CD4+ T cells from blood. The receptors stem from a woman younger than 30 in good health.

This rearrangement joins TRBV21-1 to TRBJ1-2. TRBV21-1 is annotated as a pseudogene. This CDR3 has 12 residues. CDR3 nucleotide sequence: TGTGCCAGCAGCAACAGCGGCACTGGCTACACCTTC. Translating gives CASSNSGTGYTF.

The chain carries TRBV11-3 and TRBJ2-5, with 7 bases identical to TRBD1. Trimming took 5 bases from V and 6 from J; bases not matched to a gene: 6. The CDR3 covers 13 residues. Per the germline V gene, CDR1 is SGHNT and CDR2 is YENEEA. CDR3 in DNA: TGTGCCAGCAGCACTCAGGGGGTGAAGACCCAGTACTTC. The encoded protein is CASSTQGVKTQYF.

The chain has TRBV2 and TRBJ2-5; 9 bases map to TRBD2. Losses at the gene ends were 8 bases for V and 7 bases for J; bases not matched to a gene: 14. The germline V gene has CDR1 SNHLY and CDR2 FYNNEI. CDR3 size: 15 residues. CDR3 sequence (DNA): TGTGCCAGCGGGGGCCTAGCGGGAACCGAGGGGACCCAGTACTTC. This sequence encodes CASGGLAGTEGTQYF.

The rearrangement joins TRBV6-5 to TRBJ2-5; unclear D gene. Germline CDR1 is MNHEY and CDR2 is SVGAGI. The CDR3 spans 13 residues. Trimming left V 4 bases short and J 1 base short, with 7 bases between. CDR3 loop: CASSWSPQETQYF. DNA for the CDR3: TGTGCCAGCAGTTGGAGTCCCCAAGAGACCCAGTACTTC.

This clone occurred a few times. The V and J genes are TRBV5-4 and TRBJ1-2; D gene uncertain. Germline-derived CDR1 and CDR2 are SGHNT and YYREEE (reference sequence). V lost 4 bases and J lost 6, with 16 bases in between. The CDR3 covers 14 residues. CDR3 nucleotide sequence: TGTGCCAGCAGCCTGGCGGCAGAAGAGGATGGCTACACCTTC. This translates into CASSLAAEEDGYTF.

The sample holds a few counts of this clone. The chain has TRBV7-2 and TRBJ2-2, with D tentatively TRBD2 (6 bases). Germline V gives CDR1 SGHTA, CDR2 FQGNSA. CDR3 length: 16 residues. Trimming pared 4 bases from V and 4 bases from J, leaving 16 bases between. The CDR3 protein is CASSSHGGGSTGELFF. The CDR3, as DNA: TGTGCCAGCAGCTCCCACGGGGGAGGATCCACCGGGGAGCTGTTTTTT.

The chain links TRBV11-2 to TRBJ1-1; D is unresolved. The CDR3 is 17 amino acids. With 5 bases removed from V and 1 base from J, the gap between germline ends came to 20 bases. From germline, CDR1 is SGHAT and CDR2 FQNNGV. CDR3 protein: CASSSRAGRNRNTEAFF. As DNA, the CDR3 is TGTGCCAGCAGCAGCCGGGCGGGCCGGAACCGGAACACTGAAGCTTTCTTT.

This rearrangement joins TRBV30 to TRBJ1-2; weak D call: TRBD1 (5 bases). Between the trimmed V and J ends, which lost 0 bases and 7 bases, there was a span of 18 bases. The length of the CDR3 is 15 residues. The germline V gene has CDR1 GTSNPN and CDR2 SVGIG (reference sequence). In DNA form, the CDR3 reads TGTGCCTGGAGTGTGGCAGGGTCCCCTTTCGCTGGCTACACCTTC. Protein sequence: CAWSVAGSPFAGYTF.

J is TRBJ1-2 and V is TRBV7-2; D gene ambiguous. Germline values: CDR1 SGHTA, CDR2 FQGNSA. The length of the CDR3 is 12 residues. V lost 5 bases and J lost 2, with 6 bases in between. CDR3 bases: TGTGCCAGCAGCAATCTCAACTATGGCTACACCTTC. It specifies CASSNLNYGYTF. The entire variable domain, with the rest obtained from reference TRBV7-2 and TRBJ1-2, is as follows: GAGVSQSPSNKVTEKGKDVELRCDPISGHTALYWYRQSLGQGLEFLIYFQGNSAPDKSGLPSDRFSAERTGGSVSTLTIQRTQQEDSAVYLCASSNLNYGYTFGSGTRLTVV.

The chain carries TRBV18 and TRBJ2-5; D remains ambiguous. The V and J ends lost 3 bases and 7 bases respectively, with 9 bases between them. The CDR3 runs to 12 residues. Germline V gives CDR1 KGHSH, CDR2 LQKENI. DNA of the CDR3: TGTGCCAGCTCACCTCCCGGTGCGACCCAGTACTTC. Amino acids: CASSPPGATQYF.

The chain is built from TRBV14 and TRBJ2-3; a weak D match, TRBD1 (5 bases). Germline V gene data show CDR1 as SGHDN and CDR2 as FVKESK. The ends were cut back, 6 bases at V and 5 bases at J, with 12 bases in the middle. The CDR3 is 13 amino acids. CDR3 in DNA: TGTGCCAGCAGTTCAGGGATCAGAGATACGCAGTATTTT. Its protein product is CASSSGIRDTQYF.

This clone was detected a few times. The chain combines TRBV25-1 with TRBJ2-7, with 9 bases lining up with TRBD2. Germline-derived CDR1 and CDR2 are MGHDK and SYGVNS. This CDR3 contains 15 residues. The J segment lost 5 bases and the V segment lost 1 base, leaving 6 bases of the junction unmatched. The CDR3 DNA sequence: TGTGCCAGCAGTGAATTGGGCGGGAGGGAGAACGAGCAGTACTTC. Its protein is CASSELGGRENEQYF.

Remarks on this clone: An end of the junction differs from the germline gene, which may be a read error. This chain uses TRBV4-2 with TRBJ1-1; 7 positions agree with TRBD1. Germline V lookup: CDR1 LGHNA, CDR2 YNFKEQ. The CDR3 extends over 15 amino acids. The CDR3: CASRQGGTLNTEAFF. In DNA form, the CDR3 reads TGTGCCAGCAGGCAAGGGGGCACCCTGAACACTGAAGCTTTCTTT.

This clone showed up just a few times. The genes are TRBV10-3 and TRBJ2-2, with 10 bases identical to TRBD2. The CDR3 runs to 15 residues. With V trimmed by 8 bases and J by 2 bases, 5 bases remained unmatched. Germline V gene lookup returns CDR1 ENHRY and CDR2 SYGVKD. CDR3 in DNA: TGTGCCATCTCCACTAGCGGGATAAACACCGGGGAGCTGTTTTTT. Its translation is CAISTSGINTGELFF.

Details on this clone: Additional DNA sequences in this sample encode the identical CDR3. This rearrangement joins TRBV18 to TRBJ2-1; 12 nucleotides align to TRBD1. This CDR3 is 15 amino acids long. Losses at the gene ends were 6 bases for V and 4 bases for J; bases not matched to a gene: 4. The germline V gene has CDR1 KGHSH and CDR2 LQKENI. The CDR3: CASSPGQGAYNEQFF. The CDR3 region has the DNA TGTGCCAGCTCGCCGGGACAGGGGGCTTACAATGAGCAGTTCTTC.

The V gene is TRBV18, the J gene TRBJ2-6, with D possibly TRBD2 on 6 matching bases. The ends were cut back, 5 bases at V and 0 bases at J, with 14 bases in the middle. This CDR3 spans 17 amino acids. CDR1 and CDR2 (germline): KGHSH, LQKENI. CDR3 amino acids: CASSTLGLTSGANVLTF. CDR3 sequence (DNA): TGTGCCAGCTCAACCCTCGGACTAACCTCTGGGGCCAACGTCCTGACTTTC.

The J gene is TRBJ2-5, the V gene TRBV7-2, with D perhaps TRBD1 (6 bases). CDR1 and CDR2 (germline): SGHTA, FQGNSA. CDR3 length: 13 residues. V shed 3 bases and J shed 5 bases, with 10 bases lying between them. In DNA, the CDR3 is TGTGCCAGCAGCTTTACAGGGACGGAGACCCAGTACTTC. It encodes CASSFTGTETQYF.

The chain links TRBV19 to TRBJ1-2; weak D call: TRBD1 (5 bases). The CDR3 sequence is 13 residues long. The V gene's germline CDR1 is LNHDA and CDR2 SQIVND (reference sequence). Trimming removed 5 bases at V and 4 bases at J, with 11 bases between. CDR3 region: CASSPRQSYGYTF. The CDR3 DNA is TGTGCCAGTAGTCCCCGACAGAGCTATGGCTACACCTTC.

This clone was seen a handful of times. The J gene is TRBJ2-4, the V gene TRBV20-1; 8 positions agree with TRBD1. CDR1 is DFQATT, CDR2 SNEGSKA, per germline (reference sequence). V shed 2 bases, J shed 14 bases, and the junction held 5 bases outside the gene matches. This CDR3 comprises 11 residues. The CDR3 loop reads CSARKGQAEYF. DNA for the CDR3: TGCAGTGCTAGAAAGGGACAGGCAGAGTACTTC.